A single sample gave rise to the 20 T cell receptor beta chains below, sequenced in a study of T cell repertoires in cytomegalovirus infection. MiXCR was run by TCRdb on the reads, yielding one entry per CDR3 protein. This sample has roughly 300,000 distinct CDR3 sequences; over 7.5% occur once, and the top ten carry around 4.1%. The sequenced sample consisted of PBMCs. The receptor set was obtained from a human donor in good health (CMV status not recorded). Some clones in this sample may be carry-over from other donors' samples.

V and J are TRBV7-2 and TRBJ1-3; D is perhaps TRBD1 (6 bases). Germline CDR1 reads SGHTA; CDR2 reads FQGNSA. This CDR3 has 16 amino acids. V dropped 3 bases and J dropped 0 bases, with 12 bases sitting between them. The CDR3: CASSFSTGNSGNTIYF. CDR3 bases: TGTGCCAGCAGCTTCTCTACAGGGAACTCTGGAAACACCATATATTTT. Supplemented by reference TRBV7-2 and TRBJ1-3, the full variable domain reads GAGVSQSPSNKVTEKGKDVELRCDPISGHTALYWYRQSLGQGLEFLIYFQGNSAPDKSGLPSDRFSAERTGGSVSTLTIQRTQQEDSAVYLCASSFSTGNSGNTIYFGEGSWLTVV.

The chain couples TRBV2 to TRBJ1-1; 7 bases agree with TRBD1. Germline lookup yields CDR1 SNHLY and CDR2 FYNNEI. With 8 bases clipped from V and 1 base from J, the junction kept 10 bases outside the gene matches. The length of the CDR3 is 15 residues. The CDR3 region is CASGGQRLGNTEAFF. In DNA, the CDR3 is TGTGCCAGCGGGGGACAGCGCCTGGGGAACACTGAAGCTTTCTTT.

This clonotype has at least ten counts. The V and J genes are TRBV11-1 and TRBJ1-1, with D possibly being TRBD1 (5 bases). Germline V gene lookup returns CDR1 SGHAT and CDR2 FQDESV (reference sequence). V dropped 0 bases and J dropped 3 bases, with 8 bases sitting between them. The CDR3 is 14 residues long. As DNA, the CDR3 is TGTGCCAGCAGCTTAGCGCGCAGGGACACTGAAGCTTTCTTT. It is translated as CASSLARRDTEAFF.

This clonotype was counted at least ten times. V is TRBV19 and J is TRBJ2-2; 9 bases match TRBD1. J was trimmed by 4 bases and V by 4 bases; bases with no gene match: 4. Per the germline V gene, CDR1 is LNHDA and CDR2 is SQIVND (reference sequence). The CDR3 consists of 15 residues. CDR3 amino acids: CASSTSTGGTGELFF. CDR3 in DNA: TGTGCCAGTAGTACCTCGACAGGGGGCACCGGGGAGCTGTTTTTT. Full variable domain (outside the CDR3, taken from reference TRBV19 and TRBJ2-2): DGGITQSPKYLFRKEGQNVTLSCEQNLNHDAMYWYRQDPGQGLRLIYYSQIVNDFQKGDIAEGYSVSREKKESFPLTVTSAQKNPTAFYLCASSTSTGGTGELFFGEGSRLTVL.

This clonotype was recorded many times. DNA of the CDR3: TGTGCCAGCAGCCCCCGCCATAGCGGGATGCCTGCCAATGAGCAGTTCTTC. Protein product: CASSPRHSGMPANEQFF. The chain couples TRBV11-2 to TRBJ2-1; 8 bases align to TRBD2. The germline CDR1 and CDR2 sequences are SGHAT and FQNNGV. CDR3 size: 17 residues. V dropped 5 bases and J dropped 6; count of bases not matched to a gene: 15. The full variable domain, its missing parts supplied by reference TRBV11-2 and TRBJ2-1, is EAGVAQSPRYKIIEKRQSVAFWCNPISGHATLYWYQQILGQGPKLLIQFQNNGVVDDSQLPKDRFSAERLKGVDSTLKIQPAKLEDSAVYLCASSPRHSGMPANEQFFGPGTRLTVL.

This chain links TRBV2 with TRBJ2-2, with 8 bases that match TRBD2. The CDR3 covers 13 residues. Germline V CDR1 and CDR2: SNHLY, FYNNEI. CDR3 region: CATRGEGTGELFF. The DNA of the CDR3 is TGTGCTACGCGGGGGGAGGGGACCGGGGAGCTGTTTTTT.

The chain recombines TRBV4-2 with TRBJ2-7, with a possible D match to TRBD1 (5 bases). Germline lookup yields CDR1 LGHNA and CDR2 YNFKEQ. The germline V and J ends were trimmed by 3 bases and 3 bases, with 12 bases remaining between them. This CDR3 has 14 residues. The CDR3 DNA sequence: TGTGCCAGCAGCCATGAGGTCAGGGTCTACGAGCAGTACTTC. Its protein product is CASSHEVRVYEQYF.

J is TRBJ2-5 and V is TRBV12-3 or TRBV12-4; TRBD1 matches 8 bases. J lost 5 bases, V lost 6 bases, and 17 bases had no gene match. This CDR3 is 17 amino acids long. CDR3 nucleotide sequence: TGTGCCAGCAGATCGGACAGGGAACCATCGTCTCGGGAGACCCAGTACTTC. Residues: CASRSDREPSSRETQYF.

This clonotype was recorded many times. V is TRBV6-1 and J is TRBJ2-7, with 10 positions matching TRBD2. The CDR3 totals 14 residues. The V gene end was trimmed by 6 bases and the J gene end by 3 bases; junction bases not matched to a gene: 5. Germline values: CDR1 MNHNS, CDR2 SASEGT. As DNA, the CDR3 is TGTGCCAGCAGCCAAGCGGGGGGGGTCTACGAGCAGTACTTC. It is translated as CASSQAGGVYEQYF.

The J gene is TRBJ2-2, the V gene TRBV5-6, with 8 bases that match TRBD1. Germline V lookup: CDR1 SGHDT, CDR2 YYEEEE. The CDR3 totals 16 residues. V dropped 3 bases and J dropped 3; count of bases not matched to a gene: 7. The CDR3: CASSSLDRGHTGELFF. DNA for the CDR3: TGTGCCAGCAGCTCACTTGACAGGGGTCACACCGGGGAGCTGTTTTTT.

This clonotype has a handful of counts. The chain carries TRBV24-1 and TRBJ2-1, with TRBD1 matching over 7 bases. Trimming took 4 bases from V and 5 from J; bases not matched to a gene: 4. The CDR3 length is 14 residues. From germline, CDR1 is KGHDR and CDR2 SFDVKD. The CDR3 DNA follows: TGTGCCACCAGTGAGACAGGGAAGAACAATGAGCAGTTCTTC. Its protein is CATSETGKNNEQFF.

This clonotype showed up many times. V gene TRBV7-8 combines with J gene TRBJ1-1; D is undetermined. The CDR3 covers 16 residues. V lost 2 bases and J lost 2, with 15 bases in between. Germline V gene lookup returns CDR1 SGHVS and CDR2 FQNEAQ. The DNA for the CDR3 is TGTGCCAGCAGCTTACTAAAGTCCCCTCTCAACACTGAAGCTTTCTTT. This encodes CASSLLKSPLNTEAFF.

This clonotype has a count of ten or more. The chain recombines TRBV7-2 with TRBJ1-1, with TRBD1 matching over 9 bases. The CDR3 loop spans 15 amino acids. CDR1 and CDR2 from the germline V gene are SGHTA and FQGNSA. The V gene end was trimmed by 5 bases and the J gene end by 4 bases; junction bases not matched to a gene: 8. In DNA, the CDR3 is TGTGCCAGCAGCGTAAAGACAGGGGGGGGCACTGAAGCTTTCTTT. Its protein is CASSVKTGGGTEAFF.

This clonotype was recorded many times. The V call is TRBV4-3, the J call TRBJ1-2; maybe TRBD1 (6 bases). Between the trimmed V and J ends, which lost 4 bases and 3 bases, there was a span of 18 bases. The CDR3 runs to 16 residues. CDR1 and CDR2 from the germline V gene are LGHNA and YSLEER. CDR3 in DNA: TGCGCCAGCAGCCCTAGGGGGGCAGGGCAAGACTATGGCTACACCTTC. Translated: CASSPRGAGQDYGYTF.

This clonotype was picked up a small number of times. The CDR3 region has the DNA TGTGCCAGCTCACCCGGGGGCGGGGACTCTGGGGCCAACGTCCTGACTTTC. It yields the protein CASSPGGGDSGANVLTF. This rearrangement joins TRBV18 to TRBJ2-6; perhaps D is TRBD1 or TRBD2 (6 bases each). Between the trimmed V and J ends, which lost 3 bases and 0 bases, there was a span of 12 bases. The germline CDR1 and CDR2 sequences are KGHSH and LQKENI. The CDR3 runs to 17 residues. The whole variable domain, filled in from reference TRBV18 and TRBJ2-6, reads NAGVMQNPRHLVRRRGQEARLRCSPMKGHSHVYWYRQLPEEGLKFMVYLQKENIIDESGMPKERFSAEFPKEGPSILRIQQVVRGDSAAYFCASSPGGGDSGANVLTFGAGSRLTVL.

This clonotype has ten or more counts. The chain joins TRBV6-2 or TRBV6-3 to TRBJ1-1, with D perhaps matching TRBD1 (5 bases). CDR3 length: 17 amino acids. V was pared by 5 bases and J by 5 bases, with 24 bases between. The germline V gene has CDR1 MNHEY and CDR2 SVGEGT. DNA for the CDR3: TGTGCCAGCAGTAAGATCGGGACTCCTAAAGGGAAGACTGAAGCTTTCTTT. Translated: CASSKIGTPKGKTEAFF.

The chain couples TRBV3-1 to TRBJ1-1; TRBD1 agrees at 7 bases. V lost 7 bases, J lost 10 bases, and 15 bases stayed unmatched. The CDR3 spans 14 residues. The germline CDR1 and CDR2 sequences are LGHDT and YNNKEL (reference sequence). CDR3 bases: TGTGCCAGCAACACCCTGGGGGAACAGGGGAGAGCTTTCTTT. As protein: CASNTLGEQGRAFF.

This clonotype was detected ten times or more. V and J are TRBV7-6 and TRBJ1-3; tentative D call: TRBD1 (6 bases). Between the trimmed V and J ends, which lost 1 base and 1 base, there was a span of 11 bases. This CDR3 contains 16 residues. The V gene's germline CDR1 is SGHVS and CDR2 FNYEAQ. This CDR3 is CASSLVTGISGNTIYF. The CDR3 DNA is TGTGCCAGCAGCTTAGTAACAGGGATTTCTGGAAACACCATATATTTT.

This clonotype was recorded many times. The chain links TRBV7-9 to TRBJ1-1, with 9 positions matching TRBD1. Germline V gene lookup returns CDR1 SEHNR and CDR2 FQNEAQ (reference sequence). V lost 0 bases and J lost 2; bases outside the gene matches: 1. This CDR3 is 15 amino acids long. CDR3 bases: TGTGCCAGCAGCTTAGCGGGACAGGGAAACACTGAAGCTTTCTTT. It translates to CASSLAGQGNTEAFF.

The V gene is TRBV6-2 or TRBV6-3, the J gene TRBJ2-7; 9 bases fit TRBD1. CDR3 length: 16 residues. Losses at the gene ends were 4 bases for V and 3 bases for J; bases not matched to a gene: 10. The germline V gene has CDR1 MNHEY and CDR2 SVGEGT. CDR3 protein: CASSSAPGQGLYEQYF. The DNA for the CDR3 is TGTGCCAGCAGTTCCGCCCCGGGACAGGGCCTCTACGAGCAGTACTTC.